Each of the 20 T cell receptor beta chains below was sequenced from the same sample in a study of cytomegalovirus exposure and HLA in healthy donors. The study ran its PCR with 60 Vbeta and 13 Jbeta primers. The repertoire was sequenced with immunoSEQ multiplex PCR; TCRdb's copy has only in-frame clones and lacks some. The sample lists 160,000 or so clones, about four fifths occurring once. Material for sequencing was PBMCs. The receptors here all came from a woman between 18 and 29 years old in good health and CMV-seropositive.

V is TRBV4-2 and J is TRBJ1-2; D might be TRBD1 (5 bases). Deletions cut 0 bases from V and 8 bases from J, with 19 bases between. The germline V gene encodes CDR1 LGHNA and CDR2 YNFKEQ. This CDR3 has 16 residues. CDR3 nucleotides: TGTGCCAGCAGCCAAGATTCACAGGACAAGTCCTTCGGCTACACCTTC. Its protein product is CASSQDSQDKSFGYTF.

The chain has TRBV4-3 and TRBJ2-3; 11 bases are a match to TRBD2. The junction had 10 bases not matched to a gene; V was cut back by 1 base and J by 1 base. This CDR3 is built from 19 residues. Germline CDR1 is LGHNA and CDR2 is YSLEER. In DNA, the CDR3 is TGCGCCAGCAGCCAAGCTCTAGCGGGGGGCCAAGGGGGCACAGATACGCAGTATTTT. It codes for CASSQALAGGQGGTDTQYF.

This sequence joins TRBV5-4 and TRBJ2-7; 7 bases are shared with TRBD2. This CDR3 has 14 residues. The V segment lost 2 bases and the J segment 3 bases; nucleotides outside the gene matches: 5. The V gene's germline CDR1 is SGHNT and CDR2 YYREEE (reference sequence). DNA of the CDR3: TGTGCCAGCAGCTTTTCGGGAGGACGCTACGAGCAGTACTTC. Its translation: CASSFSGGRYEQYF.

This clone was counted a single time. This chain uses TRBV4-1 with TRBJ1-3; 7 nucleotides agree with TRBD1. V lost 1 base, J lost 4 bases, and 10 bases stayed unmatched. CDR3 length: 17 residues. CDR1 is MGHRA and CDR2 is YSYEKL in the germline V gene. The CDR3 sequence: CASSQGPLQGRGNTIYF. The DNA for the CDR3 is TGCGCCAGCAGCCAAGGACCCCTACAGGGGAGAGGAAACACCATATATTTT.

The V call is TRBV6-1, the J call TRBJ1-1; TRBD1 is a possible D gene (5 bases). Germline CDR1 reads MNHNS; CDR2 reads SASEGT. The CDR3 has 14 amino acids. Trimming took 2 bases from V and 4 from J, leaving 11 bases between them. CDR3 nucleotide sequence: TGTGCCAGCAGTGAAAGAGGGGAGGTCACTGAAGCTTTCTTT. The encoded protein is CASSERGEVTEAFF.

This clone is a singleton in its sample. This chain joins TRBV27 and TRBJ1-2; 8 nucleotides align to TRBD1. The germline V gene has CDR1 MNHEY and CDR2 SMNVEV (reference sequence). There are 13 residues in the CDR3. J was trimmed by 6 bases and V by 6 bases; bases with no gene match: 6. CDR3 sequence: CASSTTGADGYTF. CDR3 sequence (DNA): TGTGCCAGCAGCACGACAGGGGCAGATGGCTACACCTTC.

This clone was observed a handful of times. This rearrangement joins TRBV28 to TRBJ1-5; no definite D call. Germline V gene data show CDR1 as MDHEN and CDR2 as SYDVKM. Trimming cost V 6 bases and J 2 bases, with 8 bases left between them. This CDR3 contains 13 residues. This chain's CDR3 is CASRTDGNQPQHF. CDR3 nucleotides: TGTGCCAGCAGAACAGACGGCAATCAGCCCCAGCATTTT.

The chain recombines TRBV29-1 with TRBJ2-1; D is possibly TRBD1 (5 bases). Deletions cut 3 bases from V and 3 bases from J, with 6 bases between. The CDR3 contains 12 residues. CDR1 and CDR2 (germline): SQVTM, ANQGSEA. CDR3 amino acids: CSVDQGYNEQFF. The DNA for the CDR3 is TGCAGCGTTGACCAGGGCTACAATGAGCAGTTCTTC.

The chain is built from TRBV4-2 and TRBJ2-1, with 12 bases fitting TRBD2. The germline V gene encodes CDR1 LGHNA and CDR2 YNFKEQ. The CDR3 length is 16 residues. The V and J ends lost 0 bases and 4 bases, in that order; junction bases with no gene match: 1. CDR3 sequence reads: CASSQETSGGYNEQFF. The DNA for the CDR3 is TGTGCCAGCAGCCAAGAAACTAGCGGGGGGTACAATGAGCAGTTCTTC.

In DNA form, the CDR3 reads TGTGCCAGCAGTTACGAACAGGGGCGACCCCAGCATTTT. Translating it yields CASSYEQGRPQHF. This sequence joins TRBV7-2 and TRBJ1-5, with TRBD1 matching over 7 bases. J lost 10 bases, V lost 6 bases, and 9 bases had no gene match. Looked up from germline, CDR1 is SGHTA and CDR2 is FQGNSA. This CDR3 region has 13 residues.

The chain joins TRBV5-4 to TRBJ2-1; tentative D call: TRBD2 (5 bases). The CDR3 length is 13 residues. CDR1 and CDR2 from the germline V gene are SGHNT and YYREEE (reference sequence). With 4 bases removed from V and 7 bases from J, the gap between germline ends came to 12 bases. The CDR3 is CASSATLVNEQFF. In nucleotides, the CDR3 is TGTGCCAGCAGCGCTACACTAGTTAATGAGCAGTTCTTC.

CDR3 loop: CASSPTGTDPGNTIYF. CDR3 in DNA: TGTGCCAGCAGCCCAACCGGGACAGATCCTGGAAACACCATATATTTT. The chain couples TRBV4-2 to TRBJ1-3, with 7 bases matching TRBD1. V dropped 4 bases and J dropped 2; count of bases not matched to a gene: 8. The CDR3 covers 16 residues. Germline V CDR1 and CDR2: LGHNA, YNFKEQ.

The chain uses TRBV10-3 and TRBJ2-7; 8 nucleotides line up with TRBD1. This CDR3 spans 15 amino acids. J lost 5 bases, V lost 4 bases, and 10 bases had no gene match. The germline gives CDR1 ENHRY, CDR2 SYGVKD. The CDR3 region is CAISGADRGRDEQYF. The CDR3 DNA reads TGTGCCATCAGTGGGGCAGACAGGGGTAGGGACGAGCAGTACTTC.

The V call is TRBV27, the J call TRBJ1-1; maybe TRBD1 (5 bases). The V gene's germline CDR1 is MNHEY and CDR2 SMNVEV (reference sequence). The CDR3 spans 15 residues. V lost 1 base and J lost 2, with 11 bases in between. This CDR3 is CASSLWGGFNTEAFF. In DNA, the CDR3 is TGTGCCAGCAGTTTATGGGGCGGCTTCAACACTGAAGCTTTCTTT.

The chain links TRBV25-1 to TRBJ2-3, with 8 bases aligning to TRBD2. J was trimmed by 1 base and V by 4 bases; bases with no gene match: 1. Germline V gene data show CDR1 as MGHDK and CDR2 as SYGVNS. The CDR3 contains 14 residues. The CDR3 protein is CASSARGGTDTQYF. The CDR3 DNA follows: TGTGCCAGCAGTGCGCGGGGGGGCACAGATACGCAGTATTTT. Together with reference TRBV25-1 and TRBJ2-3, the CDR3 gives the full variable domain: EADIYQTPRYLVIGTGKKITLECSQTMGHDKMYWYQQDPGMELHLIHYSYGVNSTEKGDLSSESTVSRIRTEHFPLTLESARPSHTSQYLCASSARGGTDTQYFGPGTRLTVL.

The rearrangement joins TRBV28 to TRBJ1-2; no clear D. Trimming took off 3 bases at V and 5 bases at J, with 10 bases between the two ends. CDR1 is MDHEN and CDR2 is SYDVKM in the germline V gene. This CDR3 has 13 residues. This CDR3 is CASSFPETYGYTF. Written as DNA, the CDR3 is TGTGCCAGCAGTTTTCCAGAAACGTATGGCTACACCTTC.

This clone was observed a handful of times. CDR3 coding DNA: TGTGCCAGTAGTCCTCGGGACAAGCTCTCTGGAAACACCATATATTTT. Protein product: CASSPRDKLSGNTIYF. This chain uses TRBV19 with TRBJ1-3, with a possible D match to TRBD1 (6 bases). This CDR3 region has 16 residues. The germline V gene has CDR1 LNHDA and CDR2 SQIVND (reference sequence). Deletions cut 5 bases from V and 0 bases from J, with 14 bases between.

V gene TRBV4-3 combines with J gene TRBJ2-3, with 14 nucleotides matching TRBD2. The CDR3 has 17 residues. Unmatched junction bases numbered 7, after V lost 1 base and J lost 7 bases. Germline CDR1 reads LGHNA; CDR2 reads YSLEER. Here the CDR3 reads CASSQARTSGGHYTQYF. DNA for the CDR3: TGCGCCAGCAGCCAAGCCAGGACTAGCGGGGGGCATTATACGCAGTATTTT.

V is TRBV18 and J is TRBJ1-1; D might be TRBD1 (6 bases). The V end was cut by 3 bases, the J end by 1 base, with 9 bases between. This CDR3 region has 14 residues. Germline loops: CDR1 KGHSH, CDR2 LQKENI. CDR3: CASSPRTENTEAFF. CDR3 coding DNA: TGTGCCAGCTCACCCCGGACAGAGAACACTGAAGCTTTCTTT.

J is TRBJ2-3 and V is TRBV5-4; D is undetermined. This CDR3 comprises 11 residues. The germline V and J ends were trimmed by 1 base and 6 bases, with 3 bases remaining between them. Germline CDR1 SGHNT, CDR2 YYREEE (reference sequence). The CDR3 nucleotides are TGTGCCAGCAGCTTGTCGGATACGCAGTATTTT. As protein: CASSLSDTQYF.